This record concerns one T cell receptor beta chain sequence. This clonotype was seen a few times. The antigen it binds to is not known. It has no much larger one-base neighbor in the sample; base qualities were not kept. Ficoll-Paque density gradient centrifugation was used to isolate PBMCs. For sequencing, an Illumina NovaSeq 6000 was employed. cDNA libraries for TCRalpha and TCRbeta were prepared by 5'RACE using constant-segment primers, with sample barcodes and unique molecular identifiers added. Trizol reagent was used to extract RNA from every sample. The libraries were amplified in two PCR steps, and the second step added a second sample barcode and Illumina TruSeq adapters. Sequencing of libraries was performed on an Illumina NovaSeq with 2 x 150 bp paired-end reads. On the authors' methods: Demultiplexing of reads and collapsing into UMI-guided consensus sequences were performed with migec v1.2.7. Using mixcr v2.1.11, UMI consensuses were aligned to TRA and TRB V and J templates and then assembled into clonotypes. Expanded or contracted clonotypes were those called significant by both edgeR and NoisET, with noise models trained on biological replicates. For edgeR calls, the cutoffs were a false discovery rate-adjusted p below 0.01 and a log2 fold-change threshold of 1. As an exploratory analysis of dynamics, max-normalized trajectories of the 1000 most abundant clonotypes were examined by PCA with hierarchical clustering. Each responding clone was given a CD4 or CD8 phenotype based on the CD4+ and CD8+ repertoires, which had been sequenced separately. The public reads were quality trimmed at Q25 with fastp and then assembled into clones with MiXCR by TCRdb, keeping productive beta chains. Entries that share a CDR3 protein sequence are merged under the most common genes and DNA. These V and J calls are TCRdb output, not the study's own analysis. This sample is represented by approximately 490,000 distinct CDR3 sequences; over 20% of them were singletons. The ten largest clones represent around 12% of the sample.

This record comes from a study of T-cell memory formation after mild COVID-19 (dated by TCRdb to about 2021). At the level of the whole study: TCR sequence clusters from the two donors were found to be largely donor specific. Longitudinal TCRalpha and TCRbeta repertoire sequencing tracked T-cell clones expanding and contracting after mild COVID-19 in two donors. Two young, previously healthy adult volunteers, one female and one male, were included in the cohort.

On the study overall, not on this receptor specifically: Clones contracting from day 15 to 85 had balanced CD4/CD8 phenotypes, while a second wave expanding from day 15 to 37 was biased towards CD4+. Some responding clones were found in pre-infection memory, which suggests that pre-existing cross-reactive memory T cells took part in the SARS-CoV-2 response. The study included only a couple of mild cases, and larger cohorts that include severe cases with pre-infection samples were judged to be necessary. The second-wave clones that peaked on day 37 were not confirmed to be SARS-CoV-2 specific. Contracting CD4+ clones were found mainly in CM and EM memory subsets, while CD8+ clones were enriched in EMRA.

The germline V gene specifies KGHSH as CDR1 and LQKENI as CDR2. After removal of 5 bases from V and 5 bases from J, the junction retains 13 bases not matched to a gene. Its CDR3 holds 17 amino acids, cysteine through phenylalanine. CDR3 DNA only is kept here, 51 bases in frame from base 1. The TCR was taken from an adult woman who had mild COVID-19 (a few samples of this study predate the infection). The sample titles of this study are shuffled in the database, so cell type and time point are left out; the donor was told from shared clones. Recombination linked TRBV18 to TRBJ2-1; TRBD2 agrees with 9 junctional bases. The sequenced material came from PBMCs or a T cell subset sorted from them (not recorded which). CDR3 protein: CASSASLLSGGNNEQFF. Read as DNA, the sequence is TGTGCCAGCTCAGCGTCCCTACTAAGCGGGGGGAACAATGAGCAGTTCTTC. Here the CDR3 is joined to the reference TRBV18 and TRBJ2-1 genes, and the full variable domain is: NAGVMQNPRHLVRRRGQEARLRCSPMKGHSHVYWYRQLPEEGLKFMVYLQKENIIDESGMPKERFSAEFPKEGPSILRIQQVVRGDSAAYFCASSASLLSGGNNEQFFGPGTRLTVL.